This T cell receptor (beta chain) emerged from a study of OX40 agonist ivuxolimab in advanced cancers. Overall study: The patients received agonistic anti-OX40 (CD134) antibody ivuxolimab.

This table comes from immunoSEQ multiplex PCR, and its TCRdb copy is limited to in-frame clones, with some not included. The data hold some 59,000 clones, with less than 95% observed a single time. Germline CDR1 SEHNR, CDR2 FQNEAQ (reference sequence). The CDR3 extends over 13 amino acids. V lost 1 base, J lost 5 bases, and 6 bases lay in between. Overall study results and limits: Among the lowest peripheral clonal expansion occurred in 0.1-3.0 mg/kg partial responders. Among some nonresponders, normalized T-cell clonal expansion was also low.

Notes on this clone: Its specificity is unknown.

This rearrangement joins TRBV7-9 to TRBJ1-5, with a weak D call TRBD1 (5 bases). Material: CD4+ or CD8+ T cells sorted from blood, obtained in a trial of the OX40 agonist ivuxolimab. The TCR comes from an adult with an advanced solid tumor such as melanoma, head and neck, liver or kidney cancer. DNA for the CDR3: TGTGCCAGCAGCTTAGGGGGGGATCAGCCCCAGCATTTT. Translation gives CASSLGGDQPQHF.